This T cell receptor (beta chain) was recovered during a study of T cells in Graves' hyperthyroidism and ophthalmopathy. Overall study context: Before treatment of any kind, peripheral blood was taken at initial diagnosis. Study conclusions and caveats: Blood also contained most expanded thyroid clonotypes above 0.001.

Trimming at V came to 6 bases and at J to 0 bases, leaving 9 bases not matched to a gene. CDR3 length: 18 residues. The germline CDR1 and CDR2 sequences are MDHEN and SYDVKM. Amplification targeted TCR beta CDR3 regions from RNA transcripts. TCR CDR3 regions were first amplified by RT-PCR with HTBI primers. Each CDR3 protein is one row after TCRdb ran MiXCR on the multiplex PCR reads. The data show fewer than 500,000 distinct CDR3 sequences, with more than 12% seen just once and 20% held by the top ten. At least ten counts were recorded for this clonotype. Its antigen is still unknown. The rearrangement uses TRBV28 and TRBJ2-3; 13 nucleotides match TRBD2. The sequence was obtained from a woman in her 30s with Graves' ophthalmopathy. The sequencing sample was made of blood. The CDR3: CASSRGLAGRDSTDTQYF. As DNA, the CDR3 is TGTGCCAGCAGCAGGGGACTAGCGGGACGAGATAGCACAGATACGCAGTATTTT.